This TCR beta chain was documented in a study of Tregs in tolerant kidney transplant recipients. Study summary: The nonmyeloablative bone marrow transplants came from related graft donors, with transient mixed chimerism.

Assay: immunoSEQ multiplex PCR; the TCRdb copy retains only in-frame clones and omits some. The sample has about 110,000 clones, nearly 90% seen once. The CDR3 contains 16 residues. The germline V and J ends were trimmed by 4 bases and 4 bases, with 22 bases remaining between them. Germline V CDR1 and CDR2: SQVTM, ANQGSEA. The J gene is TRBJ1-1, the V gene TRBV29-1; a weak D match, TRBD1 (5 bases). This clonotype originated in a human donor who received a combined kidney and bone marrow transplant. The material was CD4+ T cells from blood, obtained before the transplant. The CDR3 loop is CSVALCQGGLCTEAFF. In nucleotides, the CDR3 is TGCAGCGTTGCTCTTTGTCAGGGAGGGCTTTGCACTGAAGCTTTCTTT. The full variable domain, in which reference TRBV29-1 and TRBJ1-1 provide the parts outside the CDR3, is SAVISQKPSRDICQRGTSLTIQCQVDSQVTMMFWYRQQPGQSLTLIATANQGSEATYESGFVIDKFPISRPNLTFSTLTVSNMSPEDSSIYLCSVALCQGGLCTEAFFGQGTRLTVV.